The clone carrying this TCR beta chain was recorded many times. Its specificity is unknown. The sorted libraries drew on roughly 1 million T cells that were CD4+ or CD8+. The cDNA was generated through 5'RACE incorporating 10-nucleotide random UMIs. Each CDR3 protein is one row after TCRdb ran MiXCR on the 5' RACE reads. The data contain 30,000 to 45,000 distinct CDR3 sequences, approximately 10% of them singletons. The data were obtained in a study of neurological immune-mediated disorders. Study-level results: Across subjects, no CDR3 amino acid sequence appeared in expanded clones of more than one subject, a finding that suggested private repertoires in all groups. HTLV-1-associated myelopathy had the most TCR clonal expansion, and multiple sclerosis had the least, less than healthy controls.

The ends were cut back, 1 base at V and 3 bases at J, with 11 bases in the middle. CDR1 and CDR2 from the germline V gene are SGHRS and YFSETQ. This CDR3 region has 16 residues. This chain connects TRBV5-1 to TRBJ2-6, with D perhaps TRBD2 (6 bases). The specimen was CD4+ T cells from blood. The receptor was derived from a woman in her 30s with HTLV-1-associated myelopathy (HAM/TSP). The CDR3, as DNA: TGCGCCAGCAGCTTGAGTGCGGGGCTTGGGGCCAACGTCCTGACTTTC. It is translated as CASSLSAGLGANVLTF.